The rows below give T cell receptor beta chains drawn from one sample of a study of cytomegalovirus exposure and HLA in healthy donors. The data were produced by immunoSEQ multiplex PCR, yet TCRdb's version contains in-frame clones alone and is incomplete. Here the sample spans around 250,000 clones, around 89% being singletons. The sample comprised PBMCs. Every receptor here comes from a young woman in good health and CMV-seronegative. Both conserved end residues are part of each CDR3. Each record gives: CDR3 DNA, CDR3 protein, J gene, D gene, V gene, clone size. D genes are given only for firm matches. The size of a clone is reported for some rows only, either as once, few or many, or as a class for expanded clones.

TGTGCCAGCAGCTTAGACGGGGGACGTGATAATTCACCCCTCCACTTT	CASSLDGGRDNSPLHF	TRBJ1-6	-	TRBV7-2	-
TGTGCCAGCAGTGACGGCGGGGGGCACCAAGAGACCCAGTACTTC	CASSDGGGHQETQYF	TRBJ2-5	TRBD2	TRBV6-1	few
TGCGCCAGCAGCCAAGATTTCGGGACAGGGGGTGAAAAACTGTTTTTT	CASSQDFGTGGEKLFF	TRBJ1-4	TRBD1	TRBV4-3	-
TGTGCCAGCAGAAGCGGGGGGGCCCACAATGAGCAGTTCTTC	CASRSGGAHNEQFF	TRBJ2-1	TRBD2	TRBV27	-
TGTGCCAGCTCACTCGGGACAGGGGAATATGGCTACACCTTC	CASSLGTGEYGYTF	TRBJ1-2	TRBD1	TRBV18	-
TGTGCCAGCAGTTTAGAGGCACCTAGAGGGACTGAAGCTTTCTTT	CASSLEAPRGTEAFF	TRBJ1-1	-	TRBV27	-
TGTGCCAGCAGCCGTGACAGGGGGCTCACAGATACGCAGTATTTT	CASSRDRGLTDTQYF	TRBJ2-3	TRBD1	TRBV27	-
TGTGCCAGCAGTCATGACAGGGGGCCTCAGCCCCAGCATTTT	CASSHDRGPQPQHF	TRBJ1-5	TRBD1	TRBV28	-
TGTGCCAGCAGCCCCGACGGGGGGCACGGCTACACCTTC	CASSPDGGHGYTF	TRBJ1-2	-	TRBV27	-
TGTGCCACCAAGACAGGGGAGTATGGCTACACCTTC	CATKTGEYGYTF	TRBJ1-2	TRBD1	TRBV6-5	-
TGTGCCAGCAGTGAACGACTGGGCGGAGGGGACTATGGCTACACCTTC	CASSERLGGGDYGYTF	TRBJ1-2	-	TRBV6-1	few
TGCGCCAGCAGCTTGAAACCCCCCATAGCCAACTGGAACACTGAAGCTTTCTTT	CASSLKPPIANWNTEAFF	TRBJ1-1	-	TRBV5-1	-
TGCGCCAGCAGCCAAGAGCAGGGACAGTGGGGGAGATTGGGACAAGAGACCCAGTACTTC	CASSQEQGQWGRLGQETQYF	TRBJ2-5	TRBD1	TRBV4-1	once
TGTGCCAGCAGCCCCACAGGGGGCGCATACACCATATATTTT	CASSPTGGAYTIYF	TRBJ1-3	TRBD1	TRBV7-9	-
TGTGCCAGCAGTTCCCAGGGTGGCACTGAAGCTTTCTTT	CASSSQGGTEAFF	TRBJ1-1	-	TRBV27	-
TGTGCCAGCTCACCACAGGGGGGGACAGGGGGTTTAAACTCTGAAGCTTTCTTT	CASSPQGGTGGLNSEAFF	TRBJ1-1	TRBD1	TRBV18	-